The source of this T cell receptor beta chain is a study of regulatory T cells in long-lasting Graves disease. At the level of the study: Graves' patients, newly diagnosed, had taken antithyroid drugs under 3 months. Findings and caveats of the study: New patients shared approximately 930 public clonotypes, fewer than the 2,741 shared by persistent patients.

Through Arm-PCR of CDR3 regions and iRepertoire HTBI primers, TCR beta libraries were built. TCRdb called the multiplex PCR reads again in MiXCR, with one record for every CDR3 protein. The data show more than 300,000 distinct CDR3 sequences, 12% seen once. The table lists this clonotype with many counts. Its antigen remains unidentified. Time point in this sample: newly diagnosed GD, antithyroid drugs for less than 3 months. There was RNA extracted from PBMCs, and the TCR library was made from it. Looked up from germline, CDR1 is MNHGY and CDR2 is SVAAGI. Trimming cost V 4 bases and J 8 bases, with 11 bases left between them. This CDR3 is built from 12 residues. The data were also submitted as part of a second study, on T cells in Graves' hyperthyroidism and ophthalmopathy. As reported in that work: Ophthalmopathy was model-predicted a median approximately six months pre-onset.

The material sequenced was peripheral blood mononuclear cells (PBMCs), taken at new diagnosis, from a patient treated with antithyroid drugs. The chain is built from TRBV6-9 and TRBJ2-5; no clear D. The receptor's source is a woman under 30 with Graves disease. DNA of the CDR3: TGTGCCAGCAGTTGGAACAAGAATACCCAGTACTTC. Translated: CASSWNKNTQYF.